This T cell receptor beta chain was found in a study of blood T cell repertoires in COVID-19. Study at large: Spain, Italy and the United States supplied samples that represented acute and convalescent COVID-19. PBMCs, B-cell-depleted T cells, or T cells were the source of the cDNA or gDNA that made up the material.

As originally analysed: Estimates of nucleated cell counts were drawn from the amplification of reference gene primers. The repertoire was sequenced with immunoSEQ multiplex PCR; TCRdb's copy has only in-frame clones and lacks some. The V and J calls and clone size were taken over from that table, and D and trimming were inferred from the DNA. The sample consists of 250,000 to 300,000 clones, about 86% of them appearing once. Enrolment of Seattle patients took place during active infection, and they were followed longitudinally. The sequenced sample was peripheral blood. The receptor's source is a woman aged 30 to 39 with COVID-19, enrolled during active disease.

The chain's CDR3 is CASSVLGGQETQYF. In DNA, the CDR3 is TGTGCCAGCAGCGTACTAGGGGGCCAAGAGACCCAGTACTTC. J is TRBJ2-5 and V is TRBV9; TRBD1 might be the D (6 bases). Germline V gene sequence: CDR1 SGDLS, CDR2 YYNGEE. The CDR3 is made up of 14 amino acids. Trimming stripped 1 base from V and 1 base from J, with 8 bases between.